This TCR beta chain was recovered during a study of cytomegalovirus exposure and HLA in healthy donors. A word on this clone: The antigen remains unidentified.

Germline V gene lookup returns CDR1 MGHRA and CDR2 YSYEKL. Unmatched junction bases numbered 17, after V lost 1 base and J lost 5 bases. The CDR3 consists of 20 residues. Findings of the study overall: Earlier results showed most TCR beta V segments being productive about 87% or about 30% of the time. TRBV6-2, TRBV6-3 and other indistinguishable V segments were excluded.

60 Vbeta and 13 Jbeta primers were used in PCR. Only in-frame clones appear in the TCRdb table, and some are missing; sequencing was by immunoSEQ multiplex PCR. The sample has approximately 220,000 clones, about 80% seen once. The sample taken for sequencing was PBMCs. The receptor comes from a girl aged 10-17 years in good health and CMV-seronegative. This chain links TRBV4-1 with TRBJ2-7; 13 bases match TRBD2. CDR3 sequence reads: CASSQAKMGLAGIEGDEQYF. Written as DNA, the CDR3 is TGCGCCAGCAGCCAAGCTAAAATGGGACTAGCGGGAATAGAAGGGGACGAGCAGTACTTC.